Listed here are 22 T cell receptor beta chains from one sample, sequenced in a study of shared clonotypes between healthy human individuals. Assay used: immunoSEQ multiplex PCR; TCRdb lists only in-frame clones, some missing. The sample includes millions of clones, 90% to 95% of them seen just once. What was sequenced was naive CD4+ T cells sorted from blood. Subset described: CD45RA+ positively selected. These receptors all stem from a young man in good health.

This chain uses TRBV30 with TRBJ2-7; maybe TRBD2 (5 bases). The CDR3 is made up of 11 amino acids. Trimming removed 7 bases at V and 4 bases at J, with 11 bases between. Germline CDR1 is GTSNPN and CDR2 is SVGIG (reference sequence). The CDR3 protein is CALAAEYEQYF. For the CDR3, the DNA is TGTGCCTTAGCAGCGGAATACGAGCAGTACTTC.

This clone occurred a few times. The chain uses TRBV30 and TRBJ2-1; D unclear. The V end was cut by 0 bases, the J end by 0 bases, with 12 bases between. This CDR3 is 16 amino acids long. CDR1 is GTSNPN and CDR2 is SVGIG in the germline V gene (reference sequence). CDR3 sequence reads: CAWSVGRAVSYNEQFF. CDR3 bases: TGTGCCTGGAGTGTTGGTCGAGCTGTCTCCTACAATGAGCAGTTCTTC. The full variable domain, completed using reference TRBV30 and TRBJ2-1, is SQTIHQWPATLVQPVGSPLSLECTVEGTSNPNLYWYRQAAGRGLQLLFYSVGIGQISSEVPQNLSASRPQDRQFILSSKKLLLSDSGFYLCAWSVGRAVSYNEQFFGPGTRLTVL.

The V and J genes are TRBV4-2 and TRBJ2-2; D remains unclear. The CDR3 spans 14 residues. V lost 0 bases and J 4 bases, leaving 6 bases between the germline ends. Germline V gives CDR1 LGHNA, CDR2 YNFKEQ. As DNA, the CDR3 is TGTGCCAGCAGCCAAGATCCCGCCACCGGGGAGCTGTTTTTT. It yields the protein CASSQDPATGELFF.

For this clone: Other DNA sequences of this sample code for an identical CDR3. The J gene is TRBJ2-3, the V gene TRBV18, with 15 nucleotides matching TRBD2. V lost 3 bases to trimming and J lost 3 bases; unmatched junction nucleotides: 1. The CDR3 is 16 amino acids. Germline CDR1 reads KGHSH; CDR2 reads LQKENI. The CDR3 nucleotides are TGTGCCAGCTCACCGGGGACTAGCGGGAGGACAGATACGCAGTATTTT. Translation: CASSPGTSGRTDTQYF.

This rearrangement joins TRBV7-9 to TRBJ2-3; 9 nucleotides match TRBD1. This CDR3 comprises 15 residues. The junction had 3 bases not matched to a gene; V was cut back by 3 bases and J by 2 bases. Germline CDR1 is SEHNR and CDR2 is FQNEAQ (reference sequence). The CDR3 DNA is TGTGCCAGCAGCTTCGGGGACAGGGCCACAGATACGCAGTATTTT. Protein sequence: CASSFGDRATDTQYF.

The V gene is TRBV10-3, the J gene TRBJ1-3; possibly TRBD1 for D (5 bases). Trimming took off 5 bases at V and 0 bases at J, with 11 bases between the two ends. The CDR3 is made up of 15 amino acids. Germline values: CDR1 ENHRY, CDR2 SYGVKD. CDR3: CAISPGTDSGNTIYF. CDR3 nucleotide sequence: TGTGCCATCAGTCCCGGGACGGACTCTGGAAACACCATATATTTT.

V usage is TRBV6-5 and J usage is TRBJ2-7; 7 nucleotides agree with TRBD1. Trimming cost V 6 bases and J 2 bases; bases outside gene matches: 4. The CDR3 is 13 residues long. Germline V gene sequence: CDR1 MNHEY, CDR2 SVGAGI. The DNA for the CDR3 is TGTGCCAGCAGACCAGGGACAGCCTACGAGCAGTACTTC. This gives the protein CASRPGTAYEQYF.

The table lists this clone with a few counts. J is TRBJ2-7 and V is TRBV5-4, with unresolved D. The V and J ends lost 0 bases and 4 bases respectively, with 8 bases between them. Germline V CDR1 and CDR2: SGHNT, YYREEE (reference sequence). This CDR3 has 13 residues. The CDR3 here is CASSLGPDYEQYF. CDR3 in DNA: TGTGCCAGCAGCTTGGGTCCGGATTACGAGCAGTACTTC.

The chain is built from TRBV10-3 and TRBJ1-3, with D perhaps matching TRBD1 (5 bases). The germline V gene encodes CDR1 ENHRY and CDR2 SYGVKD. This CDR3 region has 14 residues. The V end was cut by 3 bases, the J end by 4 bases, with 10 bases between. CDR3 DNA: TGTGCCATCAGTGACGGAGGGGACGGAAACACCATATATTTT. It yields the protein CAISDGGDGNTIYF.

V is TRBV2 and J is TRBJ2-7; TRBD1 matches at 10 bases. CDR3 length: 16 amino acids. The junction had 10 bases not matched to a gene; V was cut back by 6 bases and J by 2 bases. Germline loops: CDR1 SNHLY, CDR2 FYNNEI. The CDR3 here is CASSQRVGQGAYEQYF. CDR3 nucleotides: TGTGCCAGCAGCCAGAGGGTCGGACAGGGGGCCTACGAGCAGTACTTC.

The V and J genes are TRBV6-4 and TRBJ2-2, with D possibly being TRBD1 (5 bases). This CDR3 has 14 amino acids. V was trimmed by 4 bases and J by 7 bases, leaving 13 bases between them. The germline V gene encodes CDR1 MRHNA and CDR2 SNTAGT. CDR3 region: CASSVQGANGELFF. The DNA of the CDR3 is TGTGCCAGCAGTGTTCAAGGGGCTAACGGGGAGCTGTTTTTT.

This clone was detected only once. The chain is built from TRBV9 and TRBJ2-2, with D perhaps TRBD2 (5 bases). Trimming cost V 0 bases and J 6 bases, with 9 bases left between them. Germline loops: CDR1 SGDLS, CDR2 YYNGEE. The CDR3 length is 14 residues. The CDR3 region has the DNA TGTGCCAGCAGCGTAGGGCTAGCCCCCGGGGAGCTGTTTTTT. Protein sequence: CASSVGLAPGELFF.

The CDR3 sequence is CAWTGQAVESPLHF. The CDR3 DNA sequence: TGTGCCTGGACGGGCCAGGCAGTCGAATCACCCCTCCACTTT. V gene TRBV30 combines with J gene TRBJ1-6; no firm D call. The CDR3 has 14 amino acids. The germline CDR1 and CDR2 sequences are GTSNPN and SVGIG (reference sequence). Trimming shortened V by 4 bases and J by 10 bases, and 17 bases separated the two germline ends.

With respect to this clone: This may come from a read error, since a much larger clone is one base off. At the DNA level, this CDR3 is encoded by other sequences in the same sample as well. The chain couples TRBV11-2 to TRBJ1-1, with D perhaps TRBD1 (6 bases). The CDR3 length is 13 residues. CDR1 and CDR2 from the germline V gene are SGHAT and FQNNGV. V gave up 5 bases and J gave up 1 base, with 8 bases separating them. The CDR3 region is CASSQTGNTEAFF. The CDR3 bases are TGTGCCAGCAGCCAGACAGGGAACACTGAAGCTTTCTTT.

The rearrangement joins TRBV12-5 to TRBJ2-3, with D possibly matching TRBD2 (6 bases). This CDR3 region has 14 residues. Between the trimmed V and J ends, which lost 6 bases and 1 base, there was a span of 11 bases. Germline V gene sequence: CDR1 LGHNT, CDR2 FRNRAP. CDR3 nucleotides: TGTGCTAGTGGGGAGTGGGGGGGCACAGATACGCAGTATTTT. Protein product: CASGEWGGTDTQYF.

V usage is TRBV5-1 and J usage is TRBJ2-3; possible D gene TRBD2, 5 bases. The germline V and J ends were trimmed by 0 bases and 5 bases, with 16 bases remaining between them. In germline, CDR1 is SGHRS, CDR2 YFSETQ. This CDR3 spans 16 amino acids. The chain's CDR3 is CASSLAGRGPGDTQYF. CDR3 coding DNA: TGCGCCAGCAGCTTGGCGGGGAGAGGTCCAGGAGATACGCAGTATTTT.

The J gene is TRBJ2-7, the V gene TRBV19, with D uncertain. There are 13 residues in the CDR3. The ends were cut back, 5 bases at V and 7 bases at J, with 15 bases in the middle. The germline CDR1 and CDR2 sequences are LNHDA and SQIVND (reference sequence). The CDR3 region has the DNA TGTGCCAGTAGTGTCCAATCCTCGACGGAGCAGTACTTC. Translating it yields CASSVQSSTEQYF.

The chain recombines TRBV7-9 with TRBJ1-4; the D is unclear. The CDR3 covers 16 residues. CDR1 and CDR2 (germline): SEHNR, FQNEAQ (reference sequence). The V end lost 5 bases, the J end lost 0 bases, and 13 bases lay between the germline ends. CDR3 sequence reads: CASSPGAKTTNEKLFF. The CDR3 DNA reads TGTGCCAGCAGCCCCGGAGCTAAAACAACTAATGAAAAACTGTTTTTT.

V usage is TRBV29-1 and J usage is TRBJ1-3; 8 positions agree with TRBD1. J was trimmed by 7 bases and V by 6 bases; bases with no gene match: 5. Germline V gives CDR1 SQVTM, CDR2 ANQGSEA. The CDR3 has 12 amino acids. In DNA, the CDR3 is TGCAGCGTAGGACAGGGAGCCAACACCATATATTTT. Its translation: CSVGQGANTIYF.

Here the CDR3 DNA reads TGTGCCAGCAGTTTAAGACTAGCCAGTCCAGATACGCAGTATTTT. Translating it yields CASSLRLASPDTQYF. The rearrangement joins TRBV27 to TRBJ2-3; TRBD2 agrees at 7 bases. The V gene's germline CDR1 is MNHEY and CDR2 SMNVEV (reference sequence). J was trimmed by 4 bases and V by 2 bases; bases with no gene match: 6. The CDR3 contains 15 residues.

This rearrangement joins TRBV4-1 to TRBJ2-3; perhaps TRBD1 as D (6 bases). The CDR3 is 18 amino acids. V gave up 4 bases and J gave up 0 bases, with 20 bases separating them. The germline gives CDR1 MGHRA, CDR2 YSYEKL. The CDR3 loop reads CASSLRSVGQTSTDTQYF. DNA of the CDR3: TGCGCCAGCAGCCTAAGGAGCGTAGGACAGACTAGCACAGATACGCAGTATTTT.

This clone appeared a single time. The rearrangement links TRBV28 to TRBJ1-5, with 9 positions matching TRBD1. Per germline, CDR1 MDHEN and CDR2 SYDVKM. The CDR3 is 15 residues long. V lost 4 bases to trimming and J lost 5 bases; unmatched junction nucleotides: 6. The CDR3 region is CASSSPGTGHQPQHF. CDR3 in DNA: TGTGCCAGCAGTTCCCCCGGGACAGGGCATCAGCCCCAGCATTTT.